These 2 T cell receptor beta chains were sequenced from one sample in a study of blood T cells in healthy people across ages. Sample-barcoded 5' priming and a J-beta primer mix drove a second PCR of 7 to 11 cycles. MiXCR, applied by TCRdb to the 5' RACE reads, yields one record per CDR3 protein. The table includes roughly 1,700,000 distinct CDR3 sequences, roughly 28% detected once. The source material was blood. The source of these receptors is a woman in her 30s in good health.

This clonotype was seen ten or more times. The CDR3 here is CASSSPGLAGRETQETQYF. The CDR3 coding sequence is TGTGCCAGCAGCTCGCCGGGACTAGCGGGACGCGAGACCCAAGAGACCCAGTACTTC. This chain uses TRBV7-2 with TRBJ2-5; 13 nucleotides align to TRBD2. The CDR3 has 19 residues. Trimming took 4 bases from V and 1 from J; bases not matched to a gene: 12. Germline values: CDR1 SGHTA, CDR2 FQGNSA.

This clonotype came up many times. This chain uses TRBV7-6 with TRBJ2-6; TRBD1 might be the D (5 bases). The CDR3 spans 16 residues. Between the trimmed V and J ends, which lost 2 bases and 0 bases, there was a span of 8 bases. Looked up from germline, CDR1 is SGHVS and CDR2 is FNYEAQ. CDR3 sequence: CASSLRQTSGANVLTF. The CDR3, as DNA: TGTGCCAGCAGCTTAAGACAGACCTCTGGGGCCAACGTCCTGACTTTC.